These 28 T cell receptor beta chains came from one sample sequenced in a study of a mutant IDH1 vaccine in newly diagnosed glioma. Here immunoSEQ multiplex PCR was the method, and the copy in TCRdb shows in-frame clones only, minus some. The sample records around 70,000 clones, 70% to 90% being singletons. As to time point: week 35, safety follow-up. It was 300 ug of mutant IDH1 20-mer peptide that made up each vaccine dose, given with topical imiquimod. Antigens for these TCRs are unknown. The specimen comprised PBMCs, sampled from a glioma patient whose treatment included an IDH1 peptide vaccine. The receptors originated from a man younger than 40 with glioma.

This clone was detected only a few times. The chain employs TRBV10-3 and TRBJ1-1; D is unresolved. Between the trimmed V and J ends, which lost 4 bases and 7 bases, there was a span of 16 bases. The CDR3 runs 14 residues. Germline V gene data show CDR1 as ENHRY and CDR2 as SYGVKD. The CDR3 is CAISVRQHLGEAFF. CDR3 DNA: TGTGCCATCAGTGTCCGGCAACACCTGGGTGAAGCTTTCTTT.

V usage is TRBV30 and J usage is TRBJ1-3, with D unresolved. The germline CDR1 and CDR2 sequences are GTSNPN and SVGIG (reference sequence). The length of the CDR3 is 13 residues. The V and J ends lost 7 bases and 0 bases respectively, with 10 bases between them. The CDR3 coding sequence is TGTGCCTTCAGCAGCCTCTCTGGAAACACCATATATTTT. Its translation is CAFSSLSGNTIYF.

The chain links TRBV6-5 to TRBJ2-7; a weak D match, TRBD1 (5 bases). Per the germline V gene, CDR1 is MNHEY and CDR2 is SVGAGI. V dropped 2 bases and J dropped 2 bases, with 13 bases sitting between them. The CDR3 runs 15 residues. CDR3: CASSYRQGVPYEQYF. The CDR3 DNA sequence: TGTGCCAGCAGTTACCGGCAGGGTGTGCCCTACGAGCAGTACTTC.

The chain has TRBV30 and TRBJ1-2; D ambiguous. The CDR3 extends over 15 amino acids. With 4 bases removed from V and 2 bases from J, the gap between germline ends came to 17 bases. Germline V gives CDR1 GTSNPN, CDR2 SVGIG (reference sequence). The CDR3 region has the DNA TGTGCCTGGAATGGTAGGGCGGAAAGGAACTATGGCTACACCTTC. Encoded protein: CAWNGRAERNYGYTF.

CDR3 amino acids: CASSLDSTGYTF. The DNA for the CDR3 is TGTGCCAGCAGCTTAGACAGCACTGGCTACACCTTC. The V and J genes are TRBV5-6 and TRBJ1-2; the D gene is possibly TRBD1 (5 bases). This CDR3 contains 12 residues. V was cut by 2 bases and J by 7 bases, with 9 bases left in between. CDR1 and CDR2 from the germline V gene are SGHDT and YYEEEE.

J is TRBJ2-3 and V is TRBV19; D gene unclear. CDR3 size: 14 residues. Trimming pared 3 bases from V and 6 bases from J, leaving 13 bases between. CDR1 LNHDA and CDR2 SQIVND come from the germline V gene (reference sequence). DNA for the CDR3: TGTGCCAGTAGTATTGATAGGGAAGGGGATACGCAGTATTTT. This gives the protein CASSIDREGDTQYF.

There are a few counts of this clone. This chain links TRBV30 with TRBJ1-4; D is ambiguous. CDR1 GTSNPN and CDR2 SVGIG come from the germline V gene (reference sequence). The V end was cut by 0 bases, the J end by 0 bases, with 8 bases between. The CDR3 is made up of 15 amino acids. This CDR3 is CAWSVGSTTNEKLFF. The CDR3 nucleotides are TGTGCCTGGAGTGTAGGGAGTACAACTAATGAAAAACTGTTTTTT.

This clone was seen only once. J is TRBJ2-7 and V is TRBV5-6, with a possible D match to TRBD2 (5 bases). V lost 0 bases to trimming and J lost 3 bases, with 7 bases between them. Germline V gives CDR1 SGHDT, CDR2 YYEEEE. The CDR3 is 13 amino acids. For the CDR3, the DNA is TGTGCCAGCAGCTTGGGACTACTCTACGAGCAGTACTTC. Protein product: CASSLGLLYEQYF.

The chain is built from TRBV30 and TRBJ2-1, with 10 bases that match TRBD2. The CDR3 runs to 15 residues. V lost 0 bases, J lost 2 bases, and 1 base stayed unmatched. Germline lookup yields CDR1 GTSNPN and CDR2 SVGIG (reference sequence). This CDR3 is CAWSVAGGTYNEQFF. CDR3 nucleotides: TGTGCCTGGAGTGTAGCGGGAGGGACCTACAATGAGCAGTTCTTC.

This chain links TRBV30 with TRBJ2-7; 11 positions agree with TRBD1. The germline CDR1 and CDR2 sequences are GTSNPN and SVGIG (reference sequence). The CDR3 loop spans 16 amino acids. V shed 3 bases and J 3 bases; nucleotides not matched to a gene: 10. CDR3 region: CAWSAQGQGGFYEQYF. CDR3 bases: TGTGCCTGGAGCGCGCAGGGACAGGGGGGGTTCTACGAGCAGTACTTC.

This clone was seen once. For the CDR3, the DNA is TGTGCCAGCTCACCATCCGCAGGGACAGGGTCAAATCAGCCCCAGCATTTT. It yields the protein CASSPSAGTGSNQPQHF. This chain joins TRBV18 and TRBJ1-5, with 9 bases fitting TRBD1. Germline CDR1 reads KGHSH; CDR2 reads LQKENI. The CDR3 runs 17 residues. Losses at the gene ends were 2 bases for V and 4 bases for J; bases not matched to a gene: 9.

The chain recombines TRBV19 with TRBJ1-5; no clear D. The V end lost 7 bases, the J end lost 4 bases, and 8 bases lay between the germline ends. The CDR3 totals 12 residues. Germline V gives CDR1 LNHDA, CDR2 SQIVND (reference sequence). CDR3 in DNA: TGTGCCAGTACCACTCGGAATCAGCCCCAGCATTTT. It encodes CASTTRNQPQHF.

V is TRBV4-2 and J is TRBJ2-5; D possibly matches TRBD1 or TRBD2 (5 bases each). The CDR3 runs to 17 residues. V was trimmed by 0 bases and J by 2 bases, leaving 16 bases between them. CDR1 and CDR2 (germline): LGHNA, YNFKEQ. The CDR3 region is CASSQDPRGAEQETQYF. Here the CDR3 DNA reads TGTGCCAGCAGCCAAGATCCGAGAGGGGCGGAACAAGAGACCCAGTACTTC.

The V and J genes are TRBV2 and TRBJ2-2; D tentatively reads TRBD1 or TRBD2 (6 bases each). This CDR3 spans 16 amino acids. V lost 9 bases and J lost 0, with 17 bases in between. Germline V gene data show CDR1 as SNHLY and CDR2 as FYNNEI. The CDR3 DNA reads as TGTGCCAGTGTGCCGGGGGCCTGGGCGAACACCGGGGAGCTGTTTTTT. Protein sequence: CASVPGAWANTGELFF.

This sequence joins TRBV9 and TRBJ1-2, with D possibly TRBD1 on 5 matching bases. The germline CDR1 and CDR2 sequences are SGDLS and YYNGEE. The CDR3 totals 14 residues. With 0 bases removed from V and 8 bases from J, the gap between germline ends came to 14 bases. This CDR3 is CASSVGNGARGYTF. The CDR3 DNA is TGTGCCAGCAGCGTAGGGAACGGGGCTCGGGGCTACACCTTC.

This chain joins TRBV19 and TRBJ1-1, with D hard to call. Germline values: CDR1 LNHDA, CDR2 SQIVND (reference sequence). V lost 1 base to trimming and J lost 2 bases, with 17 bases between them. The CDR3 has 17 amino acids. The CDR3 is CASSIGRTRLPNTEAFF. DNA of the CDR3: TGTGCCAGTAGTATAGGTAGAACACGGCTACCCAACACTGAAGCTTTCTTT.

This chain connects TRBV21-1 to TRBJ1-5. TRBV21-1 is a pseudogene locus. The CDR3 runs 11 residues. The CDR3: CAQRGDQPQHF. CDR3 sequence (DNA): TGTGCCCAGCGAGGGGATCAGCCCCAGCATTTT.

This chain links TRBV27 with TRBJ2-1, with a possible D match to TRBD1 (6 bases). Trimming removed 3 bases from V and 7 bases from J, with 16 bases in between. In germline, CDR1 is MNHEY, CDR2 SMNVEV (reference sequence). The CDR3 has 15 amino acids. The CDR3 nucleotides are TGTGCCAGCAGTTTCGACAGGCAGGGGACAAATGAGCAGTTCTTC. Protein product: CASSFDRQGTNEQFF.

The genes are TRBV18 and TRBJ2-5; 7 nucleotides agree with TRBD2. The germline V gene has CDR1 KGHSH and CDR2 LQKENI. This CDR3 comprises 14 residues. V was clipped by 1 base and J by 5 bases; unmatched bases: 4. CDR3 residues: CASSPRGGRETQYF. The CDR3 nucleotides are TGTGCCAGCTCACCACGGGGGGGACGGGAGACCCAGTACTTC.

The V and J genes are TRBV7-9 and TRBJ1-1, with TRBD1 identical over 10 bases. Germline V CDR1 and CDR2: SEHNR, FQNEAQ (reference sequence). The J segment lost 3 bases and the V segment lost 5 bases, leaving 9 bases of the junction unmatched. The CDR3 contains 16 residues. The CDR3 sequence: CASSPRQGAVDTEAFF. The CDR3 DNA follows: TGTGCCAGCAGCCCACGACAGGGGGCCGTGGACACTGAAGCTTTCTTT.

J is TRBJ1-2 and V is TRBV5-4, with 10 bases aligning to TRBD1. From germline, CDR1 is SGHNT and CDR2 YYREEE (reference sequence). The CDR3 extends over 13 amino acids. The V segment lost 7 bases and the J segment 8 bases; nucleotides outside the gene matches: 8. The CDR3 region is CASPTGTGEGYTF. CDR3 in DNA: TGTGCCAGCCCAACCGGGACAGGGGAAGGCTACACCTTC. Combining the CDR3 with reference TRBV5-4 and TRBJ1-2 gives the whole variable domain ETGVTQSPTHLIKTRGQQVTLRCSSQSGHNTVSWYQQALGQGPQFIFQYYREEENGRGNFPPRFSGLQFPNYSSELNVNALELDDSALYLCASPTGTGEGYTFGSGTRLTVV.

DNA for the CDR3: TGTGCCACCAGCAGAGATATCCAGATTAACACAGATACGCAGTATTTT. It translates to CATSRDIQINTDTQYF. The rearrangement uses TRBV15 and TRBJ2-3; no firm D call. This CDR3 has 16 amino acids. Trimming pared 0 bases from V and 2 bases from J, leaving 12 bases between. The germline V gene has CDR1 LNHNV and CDR2 YYDKDF (reference sequence). The full variable domain, its missing parts supplied by reference TRBV15 and TRBJ2-3, is DAMVIQNPRYQVTQFGKPVTLSCSQTLNHNVMYWYQQKSSQAPKLLFHYYDKDFNNEADTPDNFQSRRPNTSFCFLDIRSPGLGDTAMYLCATSRDIQINTDTQYFGPGTRLTVL.

The chain has TRBV12-5 and TRBJ2-7, with 10 bases aligning to TRBD1. The CDR3 is 13 residues long. Per germline, CDR1 LGHNT and CDR2 FRNRAP. V gave up 6 bases and J gave up 5 bases; unmatched junction bases: 4. The CDR3 here is CASGPGTGDEQYF. The CDR3 DNA is TGTGCTAGTGGGCCCGGGACAGGGGACGAGCAGTACTTC.

The chain carries TRBV30 and TRBJ2-7; possible D gene TRBD2, 5 bases. Germline CDR1 GTSNPN, CDR2 SVGIG (reference sequence). The CDR3 extends over 13 amino acids. Trimming took 0 bases from V and 5 from J, leaving 11 bases between them. CDR3 amino acids: CAWSVGLANEQYF. For the CDR3, the DNA is TGTGCCTGGAGTGTAGGTCTAGCTAACGAGCAGTACTTC.

This chain links TRBV7-2 with TRBJ2-3; 11 bases fit TRBD2. In germline, CDR1 is SGHTA, CDR2 FQGNSA. The J segment lost 4 bases and the V segment lost 5 bases, leaving 8 bases of the junction unmatched. The CDR3 spans 16 residues. The CDR3, as DNA: TGTGCCAGCAGCCCTAGACTAGCGGGGTTACCAGATACGCAGTATTTT. It codes for CASSPRLAGLPDTQYF.

The rearrangement uses TRBV6-6 and TRBJ2-5; D uncertain. The J call may be faulty, since TRBJ2-7 better matches the DNA end. This CDR3 has 11 residues. In germline, CDR1 is MNHNY, CDR2 SVGAGI (reference sequence). In DNA form, the CDR3 reads TGTGCCAGCAGGAGCTCCTACGAGCAGTACTTC. As protein: CASRSSYEQYF.

V usage is TRBV7-9 and J usage is TRBJ1-1, with D tentatively TRBD1 (5 bases). Per germline, CDR1 SEHNR and CDR2 FQNEAQ (reference sequence). Trimming shortened V by 3 bases and J by 5 bases, and 19 bases separated the two germline ends. The CDR3 has 16 amino acids. The DNA of the CDR3 is TGTGCCAGCAGCTTTGGGTCAGGGAGGTTGAGAACTGAAGCTTTCTTT. Translated: CASSFGSGRLRTEAFF.

The chain is built from TRBV9 and TRBJ2-7, with D possibly called TRBD1 or TRBD2 (6 bases each). V was shortened by 3 bases and J by 0 bases, with 16 bases between the two germline ends. This CDR3 is 16 amino acids long. CDR1 and CDR2 (germline): SGDLS, YYNGEE. The DNA for the CDR3 is TGTGCCAGCAGCGCCCATTGGGGGGCATCCTCCTACGAGCAGTACTTC. Translated, it gives CASSAHWGASSYEQYF.